One sample yielded the 27 T cell receptor beta chains listed below, sequenced in a study of blood T cells in healthy people across ages. A J-beta primer mix and a sample-barcoded 5' primer were used in a second PCR of roughly 6 to 11 cycles. TCRdb called the 5' RACE reads again in MiXCR, with one record for every CDR3 protein. The sample lists 1.2 million to 1.5 million distinct CDR3 sequences; around 59% were seen once. The source material was blood. Receptor source: a young man in good health.

The rearrangement joins TRBV25-1 to TRBJ2-7, with D hard to call. Trimming removed 1 base from V and 1 base from J, with 11 bases in between. Germline CDR1 and CDR2: MGHDK and SYGVNS. CDR3 length: 15 residues. CDR3 coding DNA: TGTGCCAGCAGTGAATTATCACAGTTATCCTACGAGCAGTACTTC. Protein sequence: CASSELSQLSYEQYF.

This clonotype has a handful of counts. This rearrangement joins TRBV29-1 to TRBJ2-3; D is unresolved. The CDR3 loop spans 14 amino acids. The germline CDR1 and CDR2 sequences are SQVTM and ANQGSEA. Trimming pared 7 bases from V and 1 base from J, leaving 15 bases between. CDR3 sequence reads: CSAPDPIGTDTQYF. The CDR3 DNA follows: TGCAGCGCCCCGGATCCAATCGGCACAGATACGCAGTATTTT.

The V call is TRBV29-1, the J call TRBJ2-2; no firm D call. V was clipped by 3 bases and J by 1 base, with 6 bases between them. CDR1 is SQVTM, CDR2 ANQGSEA, per germline. CDR3 length: 13 residues. The CDR3 is CSVERLNTGELFF. CDR3 nucleotide sequence: TGCAGCGTTGAGAGGTTGAACACCGGGGAGCTGTTTTTT.

The chain recombines TRBV5-1 with TRBJ1-2; D is ambiguous. CDR1 is SGHRS, CDR2 YFSETQ, per germline. V lost 4 bases and J lost 2, with 12 bases in between. The length of the CDR3 is 14 residues. CDR3 nucleotides: TGCGCCAGCAGCCCCATGGACGGAAACTATGGCTACACCTTC. Its protein product is CASSPMDGNYGYTF.

CDR3 DNA: TGTGCCACCACAATGGCTGGGACAGGGGGACCAGAGCAGTACTTC. This translates into CATTMAGTGGPEQYF. The rearrangement uses TRBV2 and TRBJ2-7; TRBD1 matches at 11 bases. The CDR3 loop spans 15 amino acids. Germline V gene sequence: CDR1 SNHLY, CDR2 FYNNEI. With V trimmed by 10 bases and J by 7 bases, 15 bases remained unmatched.

This chain uses TRBV5-1 with TRBJ2-5; 12 bases fit TRBD2. CDR1 SGHRS and CDR2 YFSETQ come from the germline V gene. This CDR3 has 17 residues. V shed 4 bases and J 4 bases; nucleotides not matched to a gene: 11. For the CDR3, the DNA is TGCGCCAGCAGCCTGGGACTAGCGGGCAGAGGGCGAGAGACCCAGTACTTC. Translated: CASSLGLAGRGRETQYF.

In its sample, this clonotype was seen once. The chain recombines TRBV30 with TRBJ2-1; tentative D call: TRBD2 (5 bases). The V gene's germline CDR1 is GTSNPN and CDR2 SVGIG (reference sequence). CDR3 size: 16 residues. Trimming removed 4 bases from V and 4 bases from J, with 20 bases in between. CDR3 loop: CAWTLGEGPAYNEQFF. The CDR3, as DNA: TGTGCCTGGACCCTCGGAGAGGGCCCTGCGTACAATGAGCAGTTCTTC.

The chain combines TRBV27 with TRBJ2-5; TRBD1 or TRBD2 may be the D gene (6 bases each). The germline V gene encodes CDR1 MNHEY and CDR2 SMNVEV (reference sequence). The V end was cut by 4 bases, the J end by 11 bases, with 20 bases between. This CDR3 has 14 amino acids. The CDR3 region is CASSSRDKRGEQYF. For the CDR3, the DNA is TGTGCCAGCAGTTCCCGGGACAAAAGGGGGGAGCAGTACTTC.

V usage is TRBV24-1 and J usage is TRBJ2-2, with no clear D. CDR3 size: 14 residues. The V end was cut by 3 bases, the J end by 9 bases, with 13 bases between. Per germline, CDR1 KGHDR and CDR2 SFDVKD. CDR3 region: CATSDLSGRRELFF. DNA of the CDR3: TGTGCCACCAGTGATCTTTCCGGGCGCCGGGAGCTGTTTTTT.

This clonotype was seen once. The J gene is TRBJ1-5, the V gene TRBV4-1, with 7 bases that match TRBD1. Germline V gives CDR1 MGHRA, CDR2 YSYEKL. V was clipped by 4 bases and J by 3 bases; unmatched bases: 9. This CDR3 has 16 residues. This CDR3 reads CASSRTGAELNQPQHF. The CDR3 region has the DNA TGCGCCAGCAGCCGAACAGGGGCCGAACTCAATCAGCCCCAGCATTTT.

J is TRBJ2-7 and V is TRBV4-2; D gene unclear. The V end was cut by 6 bases, the J end by 3 bases, with 21 bases between. This CDR3 has 16 amino acids. Per the germline V gene, CDR1 is LGHNA and CDR2 is YNFKEQ. CDR3 in DNA: TGTGCCAGCAGTCCTACCGGAGCCTCCTCCTACTACGAGCAGTACTTC. It is translated as CASSPTGASSYYEQYF.

This chain uses TRBV6-1 with TRBJ2-7; 7 bases agree with TRBD1. The J call may not be correct, given that the DNA end is closer to TRBJ2-5. Germline V gives CDR1 MNHNS, CDR2 SASEGT. CDR3 length: 14 amino acids. As DNA, the CDR3 is TGTGCCAGCAGTGGCACAGGGGCGGTTGAGACCCAGTACTTC. Its protein product is CASSGTGAVETQYF.

V gene TRBV6-1 combines with J gene TRBJ2-1; D gene ambiguous. Deletions cut 3 bases from V and 0 bases from J, with 9 bases between. In germline, CDR1 is MNHNS, CDR2 SASEGT. This CDR3 is 15 amino acids long. The CDR3 loop is CASSDAPSSYNEQFF. The DNA for the CDR3 is TGTGCCAGCAGTGATGCTCCGAGCTCCTACAATGAGCAGTTCTTC.

The genes are TRBV7-9 and TRBJ1-1; the match to TRBD1 covers 12 bases. Germline lookup yields CDR1 SEHNR and CDR2 FQNEAQ (reference sequence). Unmatched junction bases numbered 12, after V lost 2 bases and J lost 8 bases. The CDR3 totals 17 residues. The CDR3 DNA follows: TGTGCCAGCAGCTTACGCGCCGGGGACAGGGGGCAGACGGAAGCTTTCTTT. Amino acid sequence: CASSLRAGDRGQTEAFF.

The chain recombines TRBV6-2 or TRBV6-3 with TRBJ1-2; no clear D gene. Trimming left V 5 bases short and J 4 bases short, with 14 bases between. The CDR3 has 14 residues. The germline V gene has CDR1 MNHEY and CDR2 SVGEGT. In DNA, the CDR3 is TGTGCCAGCAGTATGCCAGTGGACCTCTATGGCTACACCTTC. As protein: CASSMPVDLYGYTF.

This clonotype was seen a few times. The J gene is TRBJ2-1, the V gene TRBV10-3; no clear D gene. Germline V gene sequence: CDR1 ENHRY, CDR2 SYGVKD. The CDR3 loop spans 11 amino acids. Trimming pared 0 bases from V and 8 bases from J, leaving 2 bases between. CDR3 in DNA: TGTGCCATCAGTGAGTCCTATGAGCAGTTCTTC. This codes for CAISESYEQFF.

CDR3 DNA sequence: TGTGCCAGCAGCCTAAGGGACCTGGAGGCAGATACGCAGTATTTT. This translates into CASSLRDLEADTQYF. V usage is TRBV3-1 and J usage is TRBJ2-3, with D perhaps assigned TRBD1 or TRBD2 (5 bases each). Trimming removed 4 bases at V and 4 bases at J, with 15 bases between. The CDR3 runs to 15 residues. Germline V CDR1 and CDR2: LGHDT, YNNKEL (reference sequence).

The J gene is TRBJ2-5, the V gene TRBV4-2, with unresolved D. The CDR3 runs to 14 residues. CDR1 is LGHNA, CDR2 YNFKEQ, per germline. V was trimmed by 1 base and J by 6 bases, leaving 12 bases between them. The CDR3 DNA follows: TGTGCCAGCAGCCAAGGGGTCACGGTAAAGACCCAGTACTTC. It translates to CASSQGVTVKTQYF.

The CDR3 sequence: CSASSQGTNEQFF. In DNA form, the CDR3 reads TGCAGTGCTAGTAGCCAGGGGACCAATGAGCAGTTCTTC. The J gene is TRBJ2-1, the V gene TRBV20-1, with a tentative D call TRBD1 (6 bases). This CDR3 is built from 13 residues. Germline CDR1 and CDR2: DFQATT and SNEGSKA (reference sequence). The V gene lost 3 bases and the J gene lost 6 bases, with 12 bases spanning the gap.

The rearrangement links TRBV2 to TRBJ1-6; D unclear. The CDR3 consists of 13 residues. Germline CDR1 SNHLY, CDR2 FYNNEI. V lost 0 bases, J lost 9 bases, and 6 bases lay in between. The CDR3: CASSEAKGSPLHF. As DNA, the CDR3 is TGTGCCAGCAGTGAAGCAAAAGGTTCACCCCTCCACTTT.

The rearrangement joins TRBV4-3 to TRBJ2-4; D gene uncertain. Germline CDR1 LGHNA, CDR2 YSLEER. V was shortened by 1 base and J by 6 bases, with 16 bases between the two germline ends. CDR3 length equals 16 residues. The CDR3, as DNA: TGCGCCAGCAGCCAAGTAAGAGGTTATTCGACAAACATTCAGTACTTC. Its protein is CASSQVRGYSTNIQYF.

The rearrangement uses TRBV29-1 and TRBJ2-3; TRBD1 or TRBD2 may be the D gene (5 bases each). Germline V gene lookup returns CDR1 SQVTM and CDR2 ANQGSEA. The germline V and J ends were trimmed by 5 bases and 5 bases, with 14 bases remaining between them. The CDR3 runs to 13 residues. CDR3 bases: TGCAGCGTTAAGACGGGGCGTCGAGATACGCAGTATTTT. The encoded protein is CSVKTGRRDTQYF.

This chain links TRBV7-2 with TRBJ2-7; TRBD2 is a possible D gene (7 bases). V lost 5 bases and J 3 bases, leaving 17 bases between the germline ends. The length of the CDR3 is 15 residues. CDR1 is SGHTA and CDR2 is FQGNSA in the germline V gene. Here the CDR3 reads CASSLTGRGFYEQYF. In nucleotides, the CDR3 is TGTGCCAGCAGCCTCACAGGGAGGGGATTCTACGAGCAGTACTTC.

The chain uses TRBV7-9 and TRBJ2-5; 11 bases match TRBD2. The CDR3 consists of 16 residues. The germline V gene has CDR1 SEHNR and CDR2 FQNEAQ (reference sequence). With V trimmed by 3 bases and J by 5 bases, 8 bases remained unmatched. The CDR3 nucleotides are TGTGCCAGCAGCTTTGAACTAGCGGGAGTCGTGGAGACCCAGTACTTC. It is translated as CASSFELAGVVETQYF. The full variable domain, its missing parts supplied by reference TRBV7-9 and TRBJ2-5, is DTGVSQNPRHKITKRGQNVTFRCDPISEHNRLYWYRQTLGQGPEFLTYFQNEAQLEKSRLLSDRFSAERPKGSFSTLEIQRTEQGDSAMYLCASSFELAGVVETQYFGPGTRLLVL.

On this clonotype: One junction end does not reproduce the germline sequence, and a read error may be involved. The chain is built from TRBV27 and TRBJ2-3; weak D call: TRBD2 (6 bases). Germline assignment: CDR1 MNHEY and CDR2 SMNVEV (reference sequence). The CDR3 is made up of 14 amino acids. The CDR3 region is CASRSSGGGDTQYF. CDR3 nucleotide sequence: TGTGCCAGCAGAAGTTCTGGGGGAGGAGATACACAGTATTTT.

This clonotype was counted a few times. The chain combines TRBV20-1 with TRBJ1-2; D is possibly TRBD1 (5 bases). CDR1 is DFQATT and CDR2 is SNEGSKA in the germline V gene (reference sequence). The CDR3 length is 14 residues. CDR3 loop: CRAPGPGAYYGYTF. The CDR3 coding sequence is TGCAGGGCCCCGGGTCCCGGGGCCTACTATGGCTACACCTTC.

The chain links TRBV2 to TRBJ2-3; D unresolved. The CDR3 spans 10 residues. Germline assignment: CDR1 SNHLY and CDR2 FYNNEI. Trimming took off 7 bases at V and 9 bases at J, with 8 bases between the two ends. The CDR3 loop reads CASKQKTQYF. The CDR3 DNA is TGTGCCAGCAAACAGAAGACGCAGTATTTT.